Each of the 21 T cell receptor beta chains below was sequenced from the same sample in a study of shared clonotypes between healthy human individuals. Clones were read by immunoSEQ multiplex PCR, and TCRdb kept only the in-frame ones, dropping some. This repertoire shows over a million clones, 95% to 97% found once; its top ten account for 0.95% to 1.5%. What was sequenced was naive CD4+ T cells sorted from blood. Subset: CD45RA+ positively selected. The source is a man in his thirties or forties in good health.

V is TRBV19 and J is TRBJ2-1, with unresolved D. The length of the CDR3 is 13 residues. Germline lookup yields CDR1 LNHDA and CDR2 SQIVND (reference sequence). Trimming removed 2 bases at V and 8 bases at J, with 10 bases between. The CDR3 sequence is CASSITENYEQFF. The CDR3 DNA reads as TGTGCCAGTAGTATAACAGAGAACTATGAGCAGTTCTTC. Drawing the rest from reference TRBV19 and TRBJ2-1, the complete variable domain is DGGITQSPKYLFRKEGQNVTLSCEQNLNHDAMYWYRQDPGQGLRLIYYSQIVNDFQKGDIAEGYSVSREKKESFPLTVTSAQKNPTAFYLCASSITENYEQFFGPGTRLTVL.

The chain links TRBV15 to TRBJ2-2, with D unclear. The CDR3 sequence is 12 residues long. CDR1 and CDR2 from the germline V gene are LNHNV and YYDKDF (reference sequence). The V and J ends lost 2 bases and 2 bases respectively, with 0 bases between them. The CDR3 loop reads CATSRNTGELFF. Written as DNA, the CDR3 is TGTGCCACCAGCAGAAACACCGGGGAGCTGTTTTTT.

The J gene is TRBJ1-5, the V gene TRBV7-2; the D gene is possibly TRBD1 (6 bases). Germline CDR1 SGHTA, CDR2 FQGNSA. The CDR3 consists of 17 residues. V dropped 5 bases and J dropped 0 bases, with 17 bases sitting between them. In DNA, the CDR3 is TGTGCCAGCAGCCCGACAGGCTCCTTACATAGCAATCAGCCCCAGCATTTT. Translating it yields CASSPTGSLHSNQPQHF.

The V and J genes are TRBV4-1 and TRBJ1-3, with 12 bases lining up with TRBD1. The CDR3 runs to 17 residues. Germline V lookup: CDR1 MGHRA, CDR2 YSYEKL. Unmatched junction bases numbered 7, after V lost 4 bases and J lost 3 bases. CDR3 in amino acids: CASSPSGQGANGNTIYF. CDR3 sequence (DNA): TGCGCCAGCAGCCCCTCGGGACAGGGGGCTAATGGAAACACCATATATTTT.

The rearrangement uses TRBV29-1 and TRBJ2-3, with D tentatively TRBD1 (6 bases). CDR3 length: 14 amino acids. Looked up from germline, CDR1 is SQVTM and CDR2 is ANQGSEA. Trimming took off 4 bases at V and 3 bases at J, with 14 bases between the two ends. CDR3 nucleotides: TGCAGCGTTGGGCGACCTAGGGGGACAGATACGCAGTATTTT. Protein sequence: CSVGRPRGTDTQYF.

V and J are TRBV21-1 and TRBJ1-5. TRBV21-1 is flagged as a pseudogene. The CDR3 sequence is 18 residues long. Here the CDR3 reads CASSNPGKGAKGNQPQHF. DNA for the CDR3: TGTGCCAGCAGCAACCCCGGGAAAGGGGCAAAAGGCAATCAGCCCCAGCATTTT.

The chain recombines TRBV18 with TRBJ2-1; TRBD1 or TRBD2 may be the D gene (6 bases each). The V and J ends lost 4 bases and 3 bases respectively, with 13 bases between them. Germline assignment: CDR1 KGHSH and CDR2 LQKENI. The CDR3 has 15 residues. The CDR3 bases are TGTGCCAGCTCACTAGCGGACAGCCTCTACAATGAGCAGTTCTTC. As protein: CASSLADSLYNEQFF.

The rearrangement joins TRBV6-5 to TRBJ2-5; the D is unclear. The CDR3 length is 11 residues. Trimming cost V 5 bases and J 5 bases, with 6 bases left between them. Germline values: CDR1 MNHEY, CDR2 SVGAGI. CDR3: CASSPLETQYF. The DNA for the CDR3 is TGTGCCAGCAGTCCTCTGGAGACCCAGTACTTC.

This clone was counted a few times. The chain combines TRBV5-1 with TRBJ2-2; 13 nucleotides line up with TRBD2. V lost 5 bases, J lost 7 bases, and 8 bases stayed unmatched. Germline V gene lookup returns CDR1 SGHRS and CDR2 YFSETQ. The CDR3 is made up of 16 amino acids. The CDR3, as DNA: TGCGCCAGCAGTTTCGGACTAGCGGGAGTAGGCGGGGAGCTGTTTTTT. This sequence encodes CASSFGLAGVGGELFF.

This clone was picked up one time. The chain carries TRBV9 and TRBJ2-6; 9 nucleotides match TRBD1. Germline V gene sequence: CDR1 SGDLS, CDR2 YYNGEE. Trimming cost V 4 bases and J 0 bases; bases outside gene matches: 5. The CDR3 consists of 17 residues. The CDR3 here is CASSTWTGDSGANVLTF. CDR3 nucleotide sequence: TGTGCCAGCAGCACCTGGACAGGGGACTCTGGGGCCAACGTCCTGACTTTC.

The chain uses TRBV29-1 and TRBJ1-1; weak D call: TRBD1 (5 bases). Germline V lookup: CDR1 SQVTM, CDR2 ANQGSEA. The CDR3 has 12 amino acids. Trimming left V 5 bases short and J 10 bases short, with 17 bases between. CDR3 residues: CSVQGWELAAFF. The CDR3 nucleotides are TGCAGCGTTCAGGGTTGGGAACTAGCAGCTTTCTTT.

This clone is a singleton in its sample. The gene calls are TRBV28 and TRBJ2-7; 9 bases fit TRBD1. The CDR3 has 13 amino acids. J lost 12 bases, V lost 6 bases, and 12 bases had no gene match. Germline V gene data show CDR1 as MDHEN and CDR2 as SYDVKM. This chain's CDR3 is CASSLGQGLTWYF. As DNA, the CDR3 is TGTGCCAGCAGCCTTGGACAGGGGCTGACCTGGTACTTC.

CDR3 loop: CASSPSGPQSRYTF. Written as DNA, the CDR3 is TGTGCCAGCAGCCCCTCGGGACCGCAATCCCGCTACACCTTC. The chain combines TRBV9 with TRBJ1-2; D is perhaps TRBD1 (5 bases). CDR1 SGDLS and CDR2 YYNGEE come from the germline V gene. V lost 4 bases and J lost 9, with 19 bases in between. The CDR3 has 14 residues.

The CDR3 DNA is TGTGCCAGCAACTTCATGAACGCGGGGGGCCGCTACAATGAGCAGTTCTTC. This encodes CASNFMNAGGRYNEQFF. The chain is built from TRBV7-9 and TRBJ2-1; 8 bases match TRBD2. The CDR3 length is 17 residues. Germline assignment: CDR1 SEHNR and CDR2 FQNEAQ (reference sequence). V dropped 7 bases and J dropped 3; count of bases not matched to a gene: 14.

CDR3 bases: TGTGCCAGCACCTCAATTCCCGGGGGGCGTGAGACCCAGTACTTC. The encoded protein is CASTSIPGGRETQYF. The V call is TRBV2, the J call TRBJ2-5; D may be TRBD2 (7 bases). This CDR3 contains 15 residues. The germline V gene encodes CDR1 SNHLY and CDR2 FYNNEI. The ends were cut back, 7 bases at V and 5 bases at J, with 20 bases in the middle.

The J gene is TRBJ1-2, the V gene TRBV7-2; D is perhaps TRBD1 (6 bases). Germline assignment: CDR1 SGHTA and CDR2 FQGNSA. This CDR3 comprises 14 residues. Trimming took off 3 bases at V and 1 base at J, with 9 bases between the two ends. In DNA, the CDR3 is TGTGCCAGCAGCTTCACAGGGATTAACTATGGCTACACCTTC. Amino acid sequence: CASSFTGINYGYTF.

This chain uses TRBV5-6 with TRBJ2-7; 9 bases align to TRBD1. The J segment lost 0 bases and the V segment lost 2 bases, leaving 3 bases of the junction unmatched. There are 15 residues in the CDR3. CDR1 and CDR2 from the germline V gene are SGHDT and YYEEEE. CDR3 region: CASSLGDRVSYEQYF. CDR3 nucleotide sequence: TGTGCCAGCAGCTTAGGGGACAGGGTCTCCTACGAGCAGTACTTC. Together with reference TRBV5-6 and TRBJ2-7, the CDR3 gives the full variable domain: DAGVTQSPTHLIKTRGQQVTLRCSPKSGHDTVSWYQQALGQGPQFIFQYYEEEERQRGNFPDRFSGHQFPNYSSELNVNALLLGDSALYLCASSLGDRVSYEQYFGPGTRLTVT.

The gene calls are TRBV5-1 and TRBJ1-1; D is uncertain. The CDR3 loop spans 14 amino acids. Trimming took 3 bases from V and 1 from J, leaving 10 bases between them. The V gene's germline CDR1 is SGHRS and CDR2 YFSETQ. The chain's CDR3 is CASSSDPQNTEAFF. Here the CDR3 DNA reads TGCGCCAGCAGCTCAGACCCCCAGAACACTGAAGCTTTCTTT.

V gene TRBV7-2 combines with J gene TRBJ2-1; 9 positions match TRBD1. Germline CDR1 SGHTA, CDR2 FQGNSA. With 4 bases clipped from V and 1 base from J, the junction kept 2 bases outside the gene matches. CDR3 length: 15 residues. This CDR3 reads CASSSQGASYNEQFF. CDR3 bases: TGTGCCAGCAGCTCACAGGGGGCGTCCTACAATGAGCAGTTCTTC.

This clone is a singleton in its sample. The chain joins TRBV18 to TRBJ2-2; tentative D call: TRBD2 (5 bases). Trimming stripped 1 base from V and 5 bases from J, with 14 bases between. This CDR3 has 16 amino acids. The germline V gene has CDR1 KGHSH and CDR2 LQKENI. The CDR3 sequence: CASSPLFTGGTGELFF. In DNA, the CDR3 is TGTGCCAGCTCACCACTTTTTACTGGCGGGACCGGGGAGCTGTTTTTT.

V and J are TRBV19 and TRBJ2-2; TRBD2 is a possible D gene (6 bases). Looked up from germline, CDR1 is LNHDA and CDR2 is SQIVND (reference sequence). With 8 bases removed from V and 2 bases from J, the gap between germline ends came to 15 bases. The CDR3 loop spans 15 amino acids. In DNA, the CDR3 is TGTGCCAGTGATGTGTCTAGCGCTAACACCGGGGAGCTGTTTTTT. It is translated as CASDVSSANTGELFF.